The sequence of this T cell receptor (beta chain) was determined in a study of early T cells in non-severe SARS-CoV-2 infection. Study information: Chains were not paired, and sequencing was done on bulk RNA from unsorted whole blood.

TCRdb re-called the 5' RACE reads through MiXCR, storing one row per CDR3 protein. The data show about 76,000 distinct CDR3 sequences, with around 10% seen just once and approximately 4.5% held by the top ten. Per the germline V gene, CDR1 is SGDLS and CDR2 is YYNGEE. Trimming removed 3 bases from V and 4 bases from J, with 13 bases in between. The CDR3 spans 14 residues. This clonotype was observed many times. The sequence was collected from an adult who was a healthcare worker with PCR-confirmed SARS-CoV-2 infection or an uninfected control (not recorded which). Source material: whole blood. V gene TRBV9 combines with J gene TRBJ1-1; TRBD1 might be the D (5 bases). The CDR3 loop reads CASSGWDAGTEAFF. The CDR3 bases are TGTGCCAGCAGCGGTTGGGACGCGGGCACTGAAGCTTTCTTT.